This T cell receptor (beta chain) emerged from a study of shared clonotypes between healthy human individuals. Looking at the study overall: Three CD4 naive, three CD4 memory, two CD8 naive and one CD8 memory plate were used per donor. Study conclusions and caveats: Generation of non-shared clonotypes was less probable than generation of clonotypes shared by all four donors. Investigators expected sequencing depth to affect clonotype sharing among donors.

Only in-frame clones appear in the TCRdb table, and some are missing; sequencing was by immunoSEQ multiplex PCR. The table lists 1 million to 1.2 million clones, 70% to 80% of them singletons. Germline values: CDR1 MDHEN, CDR2 SYDVKM. CDR3 length: 15 residues. The V and J ends lost 5 bases and 7 bases, in that order; junction bases with no gene match: 7. For this clone: Its antigen is still unknown.

Source material: memory CD4+ T cells from PBMCs. Subset: CD45RA-negative fraction. This receptor was obtained from a man younger than 35 in good health. Some clones in this sample may be carry-over from other donors' samples. This chain uses TRBV28 with TRBJ2-1, with 11 bases fitting TRBD1. The chain's CDR3 is CASSAGQGARNEQFF. CDR3 nucleotides: TGTGCCAGCAGTGCCGGACAGGGGGCGCGTAATGAGCAGTTCTTC.